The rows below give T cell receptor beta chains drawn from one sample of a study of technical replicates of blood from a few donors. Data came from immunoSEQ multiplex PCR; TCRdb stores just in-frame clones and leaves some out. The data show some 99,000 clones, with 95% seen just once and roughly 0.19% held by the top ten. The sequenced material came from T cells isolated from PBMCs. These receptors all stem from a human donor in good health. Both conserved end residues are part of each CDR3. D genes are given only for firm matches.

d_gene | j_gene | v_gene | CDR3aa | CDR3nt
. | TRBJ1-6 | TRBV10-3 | CAISNRDSASPLHF | TGTGCCATCAGCAACAGGGATTCGGCTTCACCCCTCCACTTT
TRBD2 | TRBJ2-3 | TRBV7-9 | CASSLSRESPTDTQYF | TGTGCCAGCAGCTTATCGCGGGAGTCTCCCACAGATACGCAGTATTTT
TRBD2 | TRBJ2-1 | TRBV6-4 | CASSDGRGGHNEQFF | TGTGCCAGCAGTGACGGGCGGGGGGGTCACAATGAGCAGTTCTTC
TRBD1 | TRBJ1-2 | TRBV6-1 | CASSEPGTDYGYTF | TGTGCCAGCAGTGAACCTGGGACAGACTATGGCTACACCTTC
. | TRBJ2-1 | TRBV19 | CATALAQSGHNEQFF | TGTGCCACCGCTTTGGCCCAATCAGGGCACAATGAGCAGTTCTTC
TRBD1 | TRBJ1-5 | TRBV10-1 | CASSRQGDQPQHF | TGCGCCAGCAGTCGACAGGGGGATCAGCCCCAGCATTTT
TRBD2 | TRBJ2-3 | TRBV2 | CASSPGLAGRTDTQYF | TGTGCCAGCAGTCCGGGACTAGCGGGGCGCACAGATACGCAGTATTTT
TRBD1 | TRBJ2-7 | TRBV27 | CASSTGTGGYEQYF | TGTGCCAGCAGCACCGGGACAGGGGGCTACGAGCAGTACTTC
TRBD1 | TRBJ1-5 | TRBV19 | CASSGQGMSQPQHF | TGTGCCAGTAGTGGACAGGGAATGAGTCAGCCCCAGCATTTT
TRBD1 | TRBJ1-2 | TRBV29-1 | CSVRTGGGYGYTF | TGCAGCGTGCGTACAGGGGGCGGCTATGGCTACACCTTC
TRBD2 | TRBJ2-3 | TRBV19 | CASSRWGRLAGGSTDTQYF | TGTGCCAGTAGTCGATGGGGTAGACTAGCGGGAGGAAGCACAGATACGCAGTATTTT
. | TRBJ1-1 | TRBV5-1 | CASSLTTGNTEAFF | TGCGCCAGCAGCTTGACGACGGGGAACACTGAAGCTTTCTTT
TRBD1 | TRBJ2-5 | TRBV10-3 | CATHPGQGKETQYF | TGTGCCACCCACCCGGGACAGGGCAAGGAGACCCAGTACTTC